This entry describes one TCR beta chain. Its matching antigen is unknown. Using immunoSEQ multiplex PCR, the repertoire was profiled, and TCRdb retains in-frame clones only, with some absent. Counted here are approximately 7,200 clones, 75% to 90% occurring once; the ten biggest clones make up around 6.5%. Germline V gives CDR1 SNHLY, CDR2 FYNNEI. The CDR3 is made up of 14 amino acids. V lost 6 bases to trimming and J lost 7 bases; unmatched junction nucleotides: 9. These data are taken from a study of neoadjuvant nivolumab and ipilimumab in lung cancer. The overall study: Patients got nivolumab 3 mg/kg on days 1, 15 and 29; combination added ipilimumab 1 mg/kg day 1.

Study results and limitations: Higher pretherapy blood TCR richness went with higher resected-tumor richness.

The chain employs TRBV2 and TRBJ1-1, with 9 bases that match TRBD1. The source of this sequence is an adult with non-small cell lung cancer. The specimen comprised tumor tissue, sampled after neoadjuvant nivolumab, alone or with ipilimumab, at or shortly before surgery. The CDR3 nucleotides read TGTGCCAGCAGGGTGGGGACAGGGTGGAGTGAAGCTTTCTTT. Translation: CASRVGTGWSEAFF.